Listed below are T cell receptor beta chains from one sample, sequenced in a study of T cell responses to AZD1222 COVID-19 vaccine. The data were produced by immunoSEQ multiplex PCR, yet TCRdb's version contains in-frame clones alone and is incomplete. The sample yields 200,000 or so clones, 85% to 95% seen once. This material consisted of peripheral blood, taken 28 days after the second AZD1222 dose. These receptors were collected from an adult who received the AZD1222 COVID-19 vaccine. Each CDR3 is given with its conserved first and last residue. A D gene is named only where the DNA matches it firmly. Some rows have no size entry. The others give once, few or many, or a class for an expanded clone.

>TRBV28|.|TRBJ1-2|TRBD1
TGTGCCAGCAGTACTCCGGGACAGGGAGGGAACTATGGCTACACCTTC
CASSTPGQGGNYGYTF
>TRBV10-3|.|TRBJ1-2|TRBD1
TGTGCCATCAGCCGGGACAGGGACTATGGCTACACCTTC
CAISRDRDYGYTF
>TRBV5-1|.|TRBJ2-2|.
TGCGCCAGCTTAAACGCCGGGGAGCTGTTTTTT
CASLNAGELFF
>TRBV3-1/TRBV3-2|.|TRBJ2-1|.
TGTGCCAGCAGCCACAGATACAATGAGCAGTTCTTC
CASSHRYNEQFF
>TRBV6-1|once|TRBJ2-7|.
TGTGCCAGCAGTGAAGGAGGGAACAGTCAGTACTTC
CASSEGGNSQYF
>TRBV4-3|.|TRBJ2-1|TRBD2
TGCGCCAGCAGCCAAACTCCCGGGACTAGCGGCGGGCCTTACAATGAGCAGTTCTTC
CASSQTPGTSGGPYNEQFF
>TRBV7-3|.|TRBJ1-4|TRBD1
TGTGCCAGCAGCCCCCAGGGGGCGCCTAATGAAAAACTGTTTTTT
CASSPQGAPNEKLFF
>TRBV5-1|.|TRBJ2-2|TRBD2
TGCGCCAGCAGCTTGGCCGCCGGGGGGACCGGGGAGCTGTTTTTT
CASSLAAGGTGELFF
>TRBV7-2|.|TRBJ2-1|.
TGTGCCAGCAGCCCCAACAGGGATCGCTACAATGAGCAGTTCTTC
CASSPNRDRYNEQFF
>TRBV6-5|once|TRBJ1-1|.
TGTGCCAGCAGCCTCGGGAGTAACACTGAAGCTTTCTTT
CASSLGSNTEAFF
>TRBV5-8|few|TRBJ1-5|.
TGTGCCAGCAGCTTGCAATTTACAGGGTTCAATCAGCCCCAGCATTTT
CASSLQFTGFNQPQHF
>TRBV6-4|.|TRBJ1-2|.
TGTGCCAGCAGTGACCCGAGGGACCGCCGAGGGTATGGCTACACCTTC
CASSDPRDRRGYGYTF
>TRBV18|.|TRBJ1-2|TRBD1
TGTGCCAGCTCAACAGGGGATGGCTACACCTTC
CASSTGDGYTF
>TRBV18|.|TRBJ1-5|TRBD1
TGTGCCAGCTCACCACCCTGGACAGGACCAAGCAATCAGCCCCAGCATTTT
CASSPPWTGPSNQPQHF
>TRBV12-3/TRBV12-4|.|TRBJ1-5|.
TGTGCCAGCAGTTTTCGGGGGAATCAGCCCCAGCATTTT
CASSFRGNQPQHF
>TRBV19|.|TRBJ2-2|.
TGTGCCAGTAGTATAGTTGGCAGGAGCACCGGGGAGCTGTTTTTT
CASSIVGRSTGELFF
>TRBV6-1|.|TRBJ2-7|TRBD2
TGTGCCAGCAGTGATGCCGGGACTAGCGGGGACTACGAGCAGTACTTC
CASSDAGTSGDYEQYF
>TRBV6-1|.|TRBJ1-5|.
TGTGCCAGCAGTGAAATCAGCCTCAATCAGCCCCAGCATTTT
CASSEISLNQPQHF
>TRBV5-1|.|TRBJ2-7|.
TGCGCCAGCAGCTTGGCCTACGAGCAGTACTTC
CASSLAYEQYF
>TRBV2|.|TRBJ2-7|TRBD1
TGTGCCAGCAGGGAACAGGGGACCTCCTACGAGCAGTACTTC
CASREQGTSYEQYF
>TRBV2|.|TRBJ2-4|.
TGTGCCAGCAGTGAGGTGACTAGGGCCATTCAGTACTTC
CASSEVTRAIQYF
>TRBV6-5|.|TRBJ1-5|.
TGTGCCAGCAGTTACTCTAGCAATCAGCCCCAGCATTTT
CASSYSSNQPQHF
>TRBV19|.|TRBJ1-5|TRBD1
TGTGCCACCCAACAGGGGGCAGGGCAGCCCCAGCATTTT
CATQQGAGQPQHF
>TRBV2|.|TRBJ1-6|.
TGTGCCAGCAAAAAGACCGGGACCCTCCATTCACCCCTCCACTTT
CASKKTGTLHSPLHF
>TRBV4-2|.|TRBJ1-3|.
TGTGCCAGCAGCCAAGTGGGGGACCCAGCTGGAAACACCATATATTTT
CASSQVGDPAGNTIYF
>TRBV30|.|TRBJ1-6|.
TGTGCCCTGGACCGTCTTGGTTCACCCCTCCACTTT
CALDRLGSPLHF
>TRBV19|.|TRBJ2-2|.
TGTGCCAGTAGTATAGATCGATTGGGTCAGGGCGGGGAGCTGTTTTTT
CASSIDRLGQGGELFF
>TRBV19|.|TRBJ1-5|TRBD1
TGTGCCAGTAGCCTGGACAGGAACAATCAGCCCCAGCATTTT
CASSLDRNNQPQHF
>TRBV3-1/TRBV3-2|.|TRBJ1-2|TRBD1
TGTGCCAGCAGCCCCGGGACAGGGGAATATGGCTACACCTTC
CASSPGTGEYGYTF
>TRBV2|.|TRBJ1-1|.
TGTGCCAGCAGTGAAAGCTTAGCCGGACGGAACACTGAAGCTTTCTTT
CASSESLAGRNTEAFF
>TRBV14|.|TRBJ2-7|.
TGTGCCAGCGCTTTAGGGCTAGCGAGGCCGCAGTACTTC
CASALGLARPQYF
>TRBV27|once|TRBJ1-3|TRBD1
TGTGCCAGCAGTTTGACAGGGATCGCAGGAAACACCATATATTTT
CASSLTGIAGNTIYF